Listed here are 8 T cell receptor beta chains from one sample, sequenced in a study of blood T cell repertoires in COVID-19. Some clones are missing from TCRdb's copy, which holds only in-frame ones; the method was immunoSEQ multiplex PCR. This table has about 160,000 clones, 87% appearing once. The sample consisted of peripheral blood. All receptors come from a woman between 65 and 79 years old with COVID-19, enrolled during active disease.

The chain combines TRBV7-3 with TRBJ2-3; D call uncertain. Trimming took off 5 bases at V and 2 bases at J, with 8 bases between the two ends. Germline assignment: CDR1 SGHTA and CDR2 FQGTGA. The CDR3 runs 13 residues. This CDR3 is CASSRRHTDTQYF. In nucleotides, the CDR3 is TGTGCCAGCAGCCGGCGGCACACAGATACGCAGTATTTT.

The chain combines TRBV20-1 with TRBJ1-1, with D hard to call. The germline V gene has CDR1 DFQATT and CDR2 SNEGSKA (reference sequence). The CDR3 is 11 residues long. V was pared by 6 bases and J by 1 base, with 6 bases between. The CDR3 protein is CSALQNTEAFF. CDR3 coding DNA: TGCAGTGCGTTACAGAACACTGAAGCTTTCTTT.

V usage is TRBV4-1 and J usage is TRBJ2-7; TRBD1 matches at 8 bases. The CDR3 totals 15 residues. The ends lost 0 bases at V and 3 bases at J; junction bases unmatched: 4. CDR1 is MGHRA and CDR2 is YSYEKL in the germline V gene. CDR3 loop: CASSQDRTGFYEQYF. Written as DNA, the CDR3 is TGCGCCAGCAGCCAAGATAGGACAGGGTTCTACGAGCAGTACTTC.

Here the CDR3 DNA reads TGTGCCAGCAGCCCTCGTGACACCGGGGAGCTGTTTTTT. As protein: CASSPRDTGELFF. The chain joins TRBV7-9 to TRBJ2-2, with D unresolved. The CDR3 has 13 amino acids. The V end was cut by 5 bases, the J end by 3 bases, with 7 bases between. Germline assignment: CDR1 SEHNR and CDR2 FQNEAQ (reference sequence). Combining the CDR3 with reference TRBV7-9 and TRBJ2-2 gives the whole variable domain DTGVSQNPRHKITKRGQNVTFRCDPISEHNRLYWYRQTLGQGPEFLTYFQNEAQLEKSRLLSDRFSAERPKGSFSTLEIQRTEQGDSAMYLCASSPRDTGELFFGEGSRLTVL.

This chain connects TRBV30 to TRBJ1-4; TRBD1 matches 8 bases. The ends lost 1 base at V and 7 bases at J; junction bases unmatched: 8. CDR1 GTSNPN and CDR2 SVGIG come from the germline V gene (reference sequence). CDR3 length: 15 residues. The CDR3 region has the DNA TGTGCCTGGAGTGGTGGCGACAGGGGAGGTGAAAAACTGTTTTTT. Its translation: CAWSGGDRGGEKLFF.

This chain uses TRBV9 with TRBJ1-4; maybe TRBD1 (6 bases). Germline CDR1 reads SGDLS; CDR2 reads YYNGEE. The V end was cut by 0 bases, the J end by 2 bases, with 14 bases between. CDR3 length: 17 amino acids. DNA for the CDR3: TGTGCCAGCAGCGTAGGGCGGGGGGGGCCCACTAATGAAAAACTGTTTTTT. It codes for CASSVGRGGPTNEKLFF.

This clone came up once. This rearrangement joins TRBV3-1 (or the pseudogene TRBV3-2) to TRBJ1-1; D gene unclear. V dropped 0 bases and J dropped 11 bases, with 7 bases sitting between them. The germline V gene has CDR1 LGHDT and CDR2 YNNKEL (reference sequence). The CDR3 loop spans 11 amino acids. CDR3 in amino acids: CASSQERVAFF. CDR3 nucleotide sequence: TGTGCCAGCAGCCAAGAAAGAGTCGCTTTCTTT.

This rearrangement joins TRBV19 to TRBJ2-5, with 7 bases fitting TRBD1. The CDR3 length is 12 residues. Germline lookup yields CDR1 LNHDA and CDR2 SQIVND (reference sequence). Germline trimming cut 9 bases from V and 1 base from J; bases unmatched to any gene: 2. The DNA of the CDR3 is TGTGCCAGGGGGACAGCCCAAGAGACCCAGTACTTC. It is translated as CARGTAQETQYF.